A single sample is the source of the 21 T cell receptor beta chains below, sequenced in a study of shared clonotypes between healthy human individuals. Assay used: immunoSEQ multiplex PCR; TCRdb lists only in-frame clones, some missing. The sample lists around 1.4 million clones; 98% were seen once. The material sequenced was naive CD4+ T cells sorted from blood. Subset meaning: CD45RA+ positively selected. All receptors derive from a man aged 25 to 40 in good health.

This sequence joins TRBV30 and TRBJ1-2, with 8 bases lining up with TRBD1. Germline assignment: CDR1 GTSNPN and CDR2 SVGIG (reference sequence). The CDR3 sequence is 14 residues long. V was clipped by 0 bases and J by 8 bases; unmatched bases: 8. The CDR3 region is CAWSVRGTGDGYTF. CDR3 DNA: TGTGCCTGGAGTGTCCGTGGGACAGGAGACGGCTACACCTTC.

This clone was seen once. V is TRBV7-3 and J is TRBJ2-7; 13 positions agree with TRBD2. The CDR3 sequence is 15 residues long. Germline trimming cut 5 bases from V and 5 bases from J; bases unmatched to any gene: 6. Germline V gives CDR1 SGHTA, CDR2 FQGTGA. Here the CDR3 DNA reads TGTGCCAGCAGCCCACTAGCGGGAGGGCCCCACGAGCAGTACTTC. It encodes CASSPLAGGPHEQYF.

This clone is a singleton in its sample. The V gene is TRBV29-1, the J gene TRBJ2-7; TRBD2 aligns across 8 bases. Germline CDR1 is SQVTM and CDR2 is ANQGSEA. Trimming at V came to 4 bases and at J to 5 bases, leaving 13 bases not matched to a gene. The CDR3 runs 15 residues. CDR3 loop: CSVVLRAGGSDEQYF. The DNA for the CDR3 is TGCAGCGTTGTTCTGCGTGCGGGAGGTTCCGACGAGCAGTACTTC.

V and J are TRBV5-1 and TRBJ2-2; no clear D. This CDR3 region has 15 residues. The ends were cut back, 3 bases at V and 8 bases at J, with 17 bases in the middle. The germline gives CDR1 SGHRS, CDR2 YFSETQ. This chain's CDR3 is CASSYQHSSAGELFF. The CDR3 DNA reads as TGCGCCAGCAGCTATCAGCATTCGAGTGCGGGGGAGCTGTTTTTT. Full variable domain (missing parts from reference TRBV5-1 and TRBJ2-2): KAGVTQTPRYLIKTRGQQVTLSCSPISGHRSVSWYQQTPGQGLQFLFEYFSETQRNKGNFPGRFSGRQFSNSRSEMNVSTLELGDSALYLCASSYQHSSAGELFFGEGSRLTVL.

This clone appeared a single time. The V gene is TRBV2, the J gene TRBJ2-3; 8 bases map to TRBD1. The germline V gene encodes CDR1 SNHLY and CDR2 FYNNEI. The V and J ends lost 8 bases and 2 bases, in that order; junction bases with no gene match: 3. The CDR3 loop spans 13 amino acids. The CDR3 DNA reads TGTGCCAGCGTCAGGGGGCACACAGATACGCAGTATTTT. It is translated as CASVRGHTDTQYF.

About this clone: This sample includes further DNA sequences coding for the same CDR3. The rearrangement uses TRBV20-1 and TRBJ2-3; D ambiguous. Germline lookup yields CDR1 DFQATT and CDR2 SNEGSKA (reference sequence). The V end was cut by 3 bases, the J end by 4 bases, with 5 bases between. This CDR3 is built from 11 residues. CDR3 residues: CSASRADTQYF. DNA of the CDR3: TGCAGTGCTAGTCGCGCAGATACGCAGTATTTT.

This chain links TRBV27 with TRBJ2-2; 12 nucleotides align to TRBD2. From germline, CDR1 is MNHEY and CDR2 SMNVEV (reference sequence). After removal of 4 bases from V and 5 bases from J, the junction contained 11 bases not matched to a gene. This CDR3 region has 18 residues. CDR3 nucleotides: TGTGCCAGCAGTTCCCCCCTAGGACTAGCGGGAAGTACCGGGGAGCTGTTTTTT. Translated: CASSSPLGLAGSTGELFF.

This chain links TRBV6-6 with TRBJ2-1, with D unclear. This CDR3 comprises 12 residues. The germline gives CDR1 MNHNY, CDR2 SVGAGI (reference sequence). The V end lost 1 base, the J end lost 6 bases, and 4 bases lay between the germline ends. The CDR3 DNA follows: TGTGCCAGCAGTTACTTGAGCAATGAGCAGTTCTTC. Its protein product is CASSYLSNEQFF.

The V call is TRBV10-3, the J call TRBJ1-3; D is perhaps TRBD1 (5 bases). CDR1 ENHRY and CDR2 SYGVKD come from the germline V gene. Trimming stripped 5 bases from V and 3 bases from J, with 11 bases between. CDR3 length equals 14 residues. CDR3 nucleotides: TGTGCCATCAGTCTCGGGGACGGTGGAAACACCATATATTTT. Translating it yields CAISLGDGGNTIYF.

This chain links TRBV11-2 with TRBJ2-6; 10 positions agree with TRBD2. Unmatched junction bases numbered 7, after V lost 5 bases and J lost 0 bases. This CDR3 has 18 amino acids. CDR1 is SGHAT, CDR2 FQNNGV, per germline. The CDR3 region has the DNA TGTGCCAGCAGCCCGAGGACTAGCGGCCCCTCTGGGGCCAACGTCCTGACTTTC. Its protein product is CASSPRTSGPSGANVLTF.

CDR3: CSVVADGTTEAFF. DNA of the CDR3: TGCAGCGTTGTTGCGGACGGGACCACTGAAGCTTTCTTT. V and J are TRBV29-1 and TRBJ1-1, with D possibly matching TRBD1 (5 bases). This CDR3 is built from 13 residues. In germline, CDR1 is SQVTM, CDR2 ANQGSEA. V was pared by 4 bases and J by 4 bases, with 13 bases between.

This chain connects TRBV5-1 to TRBJ2-1; 10 nucleotides align to TRBD1. CDR3 length equals 14 residues. CDR1 and CDR2 (germline): SGHRS, YFSETQ. After removal of 6 bases from V and 8 bases from J, the junction contained 8 bases not matched to a gene. The CDR3 sequence is CASKSGQGPHEQFF. The CDR3 DNA reads TGCGCCAGCAAATCGGGACAGGGGCCCCATGAGCAGTTCTTC.

The CDR3 DNA follows: TGCAGCGTTGAAGACGGACTAGCGCCACAAGAGACCCAGTACTTC. Translation gives CSVEDGLAPQETQYF. This sequence joins TRBV29-1 and TRBJ2-5; 9 bases align to TRBD2. The germline V gene encodes CDR1 SQVTM and CDR2 ANQGSEA. The CDR3 sequence is 15 residues long. Trimming at V came to 0 bases and at J to 2 bases, leaving 4 bases not matched to a gene. The entire variable domain, with the rest obtained from reference TRBV29-1 and TRBJ2-5, is as follows: SAVISQKPSRDICQRGTSLTIQCQVDSQVTMMFWYRQQPGQSLTLIATANQGSEATYESGFVIDKFPISRPNLTFSTLTVSNMSPEDSSIYLCSVEDGLAPQETQYFGPGTRLLVL.

As regards this clone: The same CDR3 also results from other DNA sequences found in this sample. This chain connects TRBV28 to TRBJ2-3; no clear D. Germline CDR1 MDHEN, CDR2 SYDVKM. The CDR3 spans 13 residues. V was pared by 6 bases and J by 0 bases, with 7 bases between. CDR3 protein: CASSPGSTDTQYF. CDR3 DNA: TGTGCCAGCAGCCCCGGGAGCACAGATACGCAGTATTTT.

This chain connects TRBV13 to TRBJ1-4, with 8 positions matching TRBD1. Germline values: CDR1 PRHDT, CDR2 FYEKMQ (reference sequence). This CDR3 has 14 amino acids. V was pared by 5 bases and J by 6 bases, with 5 bases of the junction left unmatched. This CDR3 reads CASSETGVDEKLFF. The DNA for the CDR3 is TGTGCCAGCAGCGAGACAGGGGTGGATGAAAAACTGTTTTTT.

The chain combines TRBV7-9 with TRBJ1-3; 7 bases align to TRBD1. V lost 0 bases to trimming and J lost 2 bases; unmatched junction nucleotides: 4. This CDR3 is 16 amino acids long. Germline CDR1 and CDR2: SEHNR and FQNEAQ (reference sequence). In DNA form, the CDR3 reads TGTGCCAGCAGCTTAGCTGGAGACAGGGCTGGAAACACCATATATTTT. Residues: CASSLAGDRAGNTIYF. Complete variable domain (other parts from reference TRBV7-9 and TRBJ1-3): DTGVSQNPRHKITKRGQNVTFRCDPISEHNRLYWYRQTLGQGPEFLTYFQNEAQLEKSRLLSDRFSAERPKGSFSTLEIQRTEQGDSAMYLCASSLAGDRAGNTIYFGEGSWLTVV.

The V call is TRBV28, the J call TRBJ2-1; D ambiguous. Trimming pared 3 bases from V and 6 bases from J, leaving 15 bases between. Germline assignment: CDR1 MDHEN and CDR2 SYDVKM. This CDR3 has 15 residues. CDR3: CASSFLGEAANEQFF. The CDR3 DNA follows: TGTGCCAGCAGTTTCCTAGGAGAAGCCGCCAATGAGCAGTTCTTC.

The chain joins TRBV7-2 to TRBJ2-1, with TRBD2 matching 7 bases. V shed 2 bases and J 2 bases; nucleotides not matched to a gene: 6. CDR1 and CDR2 (germline): SGHTA, FQGNSA. The CDR3 has 16 residues. CDR3 DNA sequence: TGTGCCAGCAGCTTAAGGGGTGGGAGGGCCTACAATGAGCAGTTCTTC. Protein sequence: CASSLRGGRAYNEQFF.

The chain carries TRBV5-4 and TRBJ2-7; maybe TRBD2 (6 bases). Trimming left V 4 bases short and J 3 bases short, with 23 bases between. CDR1 SGHNT and CDR2 YYREEE come from the germline V gene (reference sequence). This CDR3 is 17 amino acids long. The CDR3 nucleotides read TGTGCCAGCAGCCTCGGAGGTAGCGGACGTAGATTCTACGAGCAGTACTTC. Its protein is CASSLGGSGRRFYEQYF.

Points on this clone: Other nucleotide sequences from this sample produce the same CDR3. V usage is TRBV6-5 and J usage is TRBJ2-7; no firm D call. The CDR3 spans 13 residues. Germline V gene data show CDR1 as MNHEY and CDR2 as SVGAGI. V was shortened by 0 bases and J by 4 bases, with 7 bases between the two germline ends. CDR3: CASSYSGTYEQYF. CDR3 DNA sequence: TGTGCCAGCAGTTACTCGGGCACATACGAGCAGTACTTC.

The genes are TRBV7-6 and TRBJ2-1; 16 bases map to TRBD2. Trimming cost V 5 bases and J 8 bases; bases outside gene matches: 15. This CDR3 spans 19 amino acids. Germline lookup yields CDR1 SGHVS and CDR2 FNYEAQ. The CDR3 protein is CASSPQLGTSGRVFDEQFF. CDR3 DNA sequence: TGTGCCAGCAGCCCTCAACTCGGGACTAGCGGGAGGGTTTTCGATGAGCAGTTCTTC.